This T cell receptor beta chain is from a study of T cell responses to AZD1222 COVID-19 vaccine. Study-level findings and limits: Donors, mostly white British, included more females; clonal diversity was possibly underestimated. A rise in Spike-specific TCR breadth and depth followed two AZD1222 doses. Seropositive AZD1222 recipients at baseline numbered only five or six. Epitopes outside B.1.351 and B.1.1.7 mutated regions reportedly drew nearly half of spike TCRs.

In the case of this clone: Its antigen remains unknown.

V was pared by 7 bases and J by 0 bases, with 15 bases between. This CDR3 spans 16 amino acids. From germline, CDR1 is LGHNT and CDR2 FRNRAP. Produced via immunoSEQ multiplex PCR; TCRdb's table is partial and in-frame only. The table lists 130,000 to 150,000 clones, more than 75% of them singletons. The sequence derives from an adult in good health. The rearrangement uses TRBV12-5 and TRBJ2-2, with D tentatively TRBD2 (6 bases). Sample: peripheral blood, taken on day 0 of MenACWY control vaccination. The CDR3 reads CASDKRRGTNTGELFF. Written as DNA, the CDR3 is TGTGCTAGTGATAAACGTCGGGGGACGAACACCGGGGAGCTGTTTTTT.